One sample yielded the 5 T cell receptor beta chains listed below, sequenced in a study of blood T cell repertoires in COVID-19 (dated by TCRdb to the early 2020s). Library method: the immunoSEQ multiplex PCR assay. TCRdb limited this immuneACCESS table to in-frame rearrangements with V and J called. A share of clones is missing; checked studies link under half to unresolved V genes, and the rest is unexplained. The sample profile shows under 200,000 clones; under 90% of them were found once. 15% to 20% of the sample lies in the top ten. Sequencing used PBMCs or T cells enriched from blood (not recorded which). Receptors were obtained from a man aged 55 to 70 who had recovered from COVID-19.

As for this clone: Distinct nucleotide sequences in the sample also encode this CDR3. The chain has TRBV29-1 and TRBJ2-1; D unclear. The germline CDR1 and CDR2 sequences are SQVTM and ANQGSEA. V was cut by 3 bases and J by 4 bases, with 10 bases left in between. The CDR3 totals 13 residues. The CDR3 bases are TGCAGCGTTGAGTTGGCAGGTTACAATGAGCAGTTCTTC. Residues: CSVELAGYNEQFF.

The CDR3 loop reads CASRRENYGYTF. The CDR3 DNA follows: TGTGCCAGCAGAAGGGAGAACTATGGCTACACCTTC. The rearrangement uses TRBV25-1 and TRBJ1-2; D is ambiguous. Trimming took 6 bases from V and 2 from J, leaving 7 bases between them. Germline CDR1 MGHDK, CDR2 SYGVNS. This CDR3 spans 12 amino acids.

The V call is TRBV5-4, the J call TRBJ1-4, with TRBD1 identical over 9 bases. The CDR3 has 15 residues. The ends lost 4 bases at V and 8 bases at J; junction bases unmatched: 9. Per the germline V gene, CDR1 is SGHNT and CDR2 is YYREEE (reference sequence). This CDR3 is CASSKAGQGTEKLFF. The CDR3 bases are TGTGCCAGCAGCAAAGCGGGACAGGGCACAGAAAAACTGTTTTTT.

This sequence joins TRBV30 and TRBJ2-1; tentatively, D is TRBD1 (6 bases). Between the trimmed V and J ends, which lost 1 base and 0 bases, there was a span of 7 bases. From germline, CDR1 is GTSNPN and CDR2 SVGIG (reference sequence). There are 14 residues in the CDR3. The DNA of the CDR3 is TGTGCCTGGAGTGACAGGGACTCCTACAATGAGCAGTTCTTC. Residues: CAWSDRDSYNEQFF. Looking up the rest from reference TRBV30 and TRBJ2-1 gives the full variable domain: SQTIHQWPATLVQPVGSPLSLECTVEGTSNPNLYWYRQAAGRGLQLLFYSVGIGQISSEVPQNLSASRPQDRQFILSSKKLLLSDSGFYLCAWSDRDSYNEQFFGPGTRLTVL.

The chain recombines TRBV28 with TRBJ2-3; D is possibly TRBD1 (6 bases). The CDR3 runs 17 residues. The germline CDR1 and CDR2 sequences are MDHEN and SYDVKM. Trimming pared 4 bases from V and 0 bases from J, leaving 17 bases between. The CDR3 DNA reads as TGTGCCAGCAGTTCGGCCTATGGGGGCTTGAGCACAGATACGCAGTATTTT. This translates into CASSSAYGGLSTDTQYF.